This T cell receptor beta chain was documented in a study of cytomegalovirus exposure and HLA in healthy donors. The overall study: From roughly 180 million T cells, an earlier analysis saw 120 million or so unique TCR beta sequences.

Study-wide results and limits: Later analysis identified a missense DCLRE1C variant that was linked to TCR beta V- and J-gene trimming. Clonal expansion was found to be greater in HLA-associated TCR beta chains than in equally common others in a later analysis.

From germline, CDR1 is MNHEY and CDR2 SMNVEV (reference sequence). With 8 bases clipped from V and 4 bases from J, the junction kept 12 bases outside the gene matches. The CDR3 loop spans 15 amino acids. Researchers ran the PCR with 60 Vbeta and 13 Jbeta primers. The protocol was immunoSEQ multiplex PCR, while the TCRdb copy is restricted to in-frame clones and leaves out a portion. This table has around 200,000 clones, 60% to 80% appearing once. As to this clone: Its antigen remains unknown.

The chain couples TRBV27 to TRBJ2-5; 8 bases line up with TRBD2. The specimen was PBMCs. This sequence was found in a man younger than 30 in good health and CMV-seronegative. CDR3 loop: CASGEVSGGGETQYF. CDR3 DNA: TGTGCCAGCGGGGAAGTTTCGGGGGGGGGAGAGACCCAGTACTTC.